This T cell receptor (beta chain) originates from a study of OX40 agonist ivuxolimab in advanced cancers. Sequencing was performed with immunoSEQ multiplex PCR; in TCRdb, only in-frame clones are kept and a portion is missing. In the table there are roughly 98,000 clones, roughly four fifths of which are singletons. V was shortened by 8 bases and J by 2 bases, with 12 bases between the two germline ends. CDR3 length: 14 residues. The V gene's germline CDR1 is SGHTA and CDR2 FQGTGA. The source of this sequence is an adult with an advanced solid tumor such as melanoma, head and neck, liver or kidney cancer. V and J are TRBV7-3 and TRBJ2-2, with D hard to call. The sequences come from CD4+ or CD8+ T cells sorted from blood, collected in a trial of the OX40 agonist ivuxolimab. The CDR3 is CASAATTNTGELFF. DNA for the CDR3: TGTGCCAGCGCCGCGACGACTAACACCGGGGAGCTGTTTTTT.